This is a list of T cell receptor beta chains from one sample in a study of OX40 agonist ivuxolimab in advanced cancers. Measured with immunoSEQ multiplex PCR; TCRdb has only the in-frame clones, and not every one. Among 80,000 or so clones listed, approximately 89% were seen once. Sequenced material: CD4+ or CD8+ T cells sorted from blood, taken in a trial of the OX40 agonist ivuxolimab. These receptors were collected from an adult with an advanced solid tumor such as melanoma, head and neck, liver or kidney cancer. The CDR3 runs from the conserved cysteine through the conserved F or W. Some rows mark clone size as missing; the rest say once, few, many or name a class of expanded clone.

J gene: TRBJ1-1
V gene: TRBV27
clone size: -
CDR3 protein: CASSLRWSGVRSLTEAFF

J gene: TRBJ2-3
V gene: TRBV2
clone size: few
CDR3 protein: CASRARTSGRPTDTQYF

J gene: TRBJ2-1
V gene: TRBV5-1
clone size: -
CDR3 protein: CASSLDSYNEQFF

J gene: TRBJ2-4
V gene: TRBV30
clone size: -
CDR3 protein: CAWSREVAGGLGNIQYF

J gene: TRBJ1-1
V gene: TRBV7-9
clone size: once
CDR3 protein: CASSLGYFEAFF

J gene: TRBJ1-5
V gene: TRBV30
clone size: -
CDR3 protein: CAWSPPNQPQHF

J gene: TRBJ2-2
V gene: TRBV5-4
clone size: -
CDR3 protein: CASSSLAGGANTGELFF

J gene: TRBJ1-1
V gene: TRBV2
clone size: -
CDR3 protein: CASIQWGAAEAFF

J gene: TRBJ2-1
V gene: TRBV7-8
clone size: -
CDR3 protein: CASSLQGSSYNEQFF

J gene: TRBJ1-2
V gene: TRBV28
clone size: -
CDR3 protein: CASSLLRREGYTF

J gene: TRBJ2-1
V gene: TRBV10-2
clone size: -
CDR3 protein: CASSPNRAGGPNEQFF

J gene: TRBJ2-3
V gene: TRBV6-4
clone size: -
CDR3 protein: CASSDPSTDTQYF

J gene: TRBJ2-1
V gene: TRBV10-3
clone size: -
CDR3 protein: CTISEASEQFF

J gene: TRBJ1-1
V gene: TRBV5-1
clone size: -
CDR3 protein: CASSLQEMNTEAFF

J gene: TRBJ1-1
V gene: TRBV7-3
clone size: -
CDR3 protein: CASSLTGGHTEAFF

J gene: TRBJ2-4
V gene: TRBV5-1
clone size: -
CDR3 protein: CASSSRSLNIQYF

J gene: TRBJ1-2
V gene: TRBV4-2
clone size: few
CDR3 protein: CASSLDPLLGGYTF

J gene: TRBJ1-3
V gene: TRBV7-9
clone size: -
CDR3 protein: CASSLVAGGGFLTGNTIYF

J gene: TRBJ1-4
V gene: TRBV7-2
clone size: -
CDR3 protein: CASSLGGTGGEKLFF

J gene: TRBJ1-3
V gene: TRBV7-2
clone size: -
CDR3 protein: CASSEFRGTGIGNTIYF

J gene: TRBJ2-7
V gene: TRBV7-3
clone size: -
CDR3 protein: CASSPNGLARYEQYF

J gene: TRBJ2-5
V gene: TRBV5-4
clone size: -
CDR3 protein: CASSFGGSGRETQYF

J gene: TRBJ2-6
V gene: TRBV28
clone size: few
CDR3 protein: CASSRQGANSGANVLTF

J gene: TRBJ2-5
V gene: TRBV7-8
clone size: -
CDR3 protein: CASSFAGRRSQYF

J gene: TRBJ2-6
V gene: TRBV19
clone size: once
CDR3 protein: CASYGRPTDSGANVLTF

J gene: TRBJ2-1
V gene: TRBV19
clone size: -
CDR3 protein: CASSIDGRLAEYNEQFF

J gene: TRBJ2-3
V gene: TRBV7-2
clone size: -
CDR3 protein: CASSPGARTDTQYF

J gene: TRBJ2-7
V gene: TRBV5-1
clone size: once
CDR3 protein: CASSLRPRPIPGVEQYF

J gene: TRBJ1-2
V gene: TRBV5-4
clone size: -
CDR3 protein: CASSSLGYGYTF

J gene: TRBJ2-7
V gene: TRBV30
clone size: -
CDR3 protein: CAFLLPSGSREQYF

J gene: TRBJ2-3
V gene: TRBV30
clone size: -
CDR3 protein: CAWSSADTQYF

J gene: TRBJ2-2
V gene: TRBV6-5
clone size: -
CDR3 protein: CASSYRPSNTGELFF

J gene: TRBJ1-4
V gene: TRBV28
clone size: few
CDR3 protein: CASSLWGANNEKLFF

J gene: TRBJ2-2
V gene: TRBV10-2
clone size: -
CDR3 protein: CASSEPLLGDVDTGELFF

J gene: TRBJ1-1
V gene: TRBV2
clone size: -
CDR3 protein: CASSAQTSTEAFF

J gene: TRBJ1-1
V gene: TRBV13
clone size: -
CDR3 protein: CASSLGRVNTEAFF

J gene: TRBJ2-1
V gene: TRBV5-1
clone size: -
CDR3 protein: CASGTSGGAYNEQFF

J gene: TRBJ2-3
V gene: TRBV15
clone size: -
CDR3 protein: CATRIQGAGDTQYF

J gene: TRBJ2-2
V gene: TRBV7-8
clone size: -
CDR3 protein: CASSLDWGADTGELFF

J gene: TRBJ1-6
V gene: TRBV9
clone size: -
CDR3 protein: CASSGTGHNSPLHF

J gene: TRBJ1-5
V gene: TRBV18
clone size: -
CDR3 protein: CASSLLQGAHQPQHF

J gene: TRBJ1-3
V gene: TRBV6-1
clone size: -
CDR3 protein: CASSQNLQGGNTIYF

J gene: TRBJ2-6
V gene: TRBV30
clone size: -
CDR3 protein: CAWNEVRAGKRSGANVLTF

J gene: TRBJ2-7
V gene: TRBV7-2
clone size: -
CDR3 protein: CASSPLQGTTYEQYF

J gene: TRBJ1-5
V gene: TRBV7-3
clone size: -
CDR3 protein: CASSLSRGGMSQPQHF

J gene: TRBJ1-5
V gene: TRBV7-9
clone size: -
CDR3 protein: CASSRGGLRNQPQHF

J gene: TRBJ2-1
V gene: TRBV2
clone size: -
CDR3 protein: CASSRTSGFNEQFF

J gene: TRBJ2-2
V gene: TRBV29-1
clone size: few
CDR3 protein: CSVDSRWGRAGELFF

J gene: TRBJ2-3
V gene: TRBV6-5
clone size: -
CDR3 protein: CASSRTSTDTQYF

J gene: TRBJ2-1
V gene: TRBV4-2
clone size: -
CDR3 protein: CASSQDLTGGQYNEQFF

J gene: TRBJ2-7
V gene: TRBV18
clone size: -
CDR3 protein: CASSQGVSYEQYF

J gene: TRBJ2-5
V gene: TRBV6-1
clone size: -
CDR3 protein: CASSRNSARGETQYF

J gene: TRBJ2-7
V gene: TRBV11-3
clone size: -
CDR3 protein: CASSTWTGPNEQYF

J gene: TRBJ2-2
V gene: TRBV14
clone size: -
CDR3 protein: CASSPIVGVGNTGELFF

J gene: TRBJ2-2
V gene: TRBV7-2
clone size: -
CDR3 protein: CASSQDNTGELFF

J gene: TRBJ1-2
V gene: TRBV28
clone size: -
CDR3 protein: CASFTGSTNYGYTF

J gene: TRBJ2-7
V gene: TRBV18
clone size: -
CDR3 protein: CASSPQAGKVYEQYF

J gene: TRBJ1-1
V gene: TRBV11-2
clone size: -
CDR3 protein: CASSPWTGTEAFF

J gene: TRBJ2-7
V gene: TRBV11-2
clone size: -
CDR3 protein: CASSLRGGAGSSYEQYF